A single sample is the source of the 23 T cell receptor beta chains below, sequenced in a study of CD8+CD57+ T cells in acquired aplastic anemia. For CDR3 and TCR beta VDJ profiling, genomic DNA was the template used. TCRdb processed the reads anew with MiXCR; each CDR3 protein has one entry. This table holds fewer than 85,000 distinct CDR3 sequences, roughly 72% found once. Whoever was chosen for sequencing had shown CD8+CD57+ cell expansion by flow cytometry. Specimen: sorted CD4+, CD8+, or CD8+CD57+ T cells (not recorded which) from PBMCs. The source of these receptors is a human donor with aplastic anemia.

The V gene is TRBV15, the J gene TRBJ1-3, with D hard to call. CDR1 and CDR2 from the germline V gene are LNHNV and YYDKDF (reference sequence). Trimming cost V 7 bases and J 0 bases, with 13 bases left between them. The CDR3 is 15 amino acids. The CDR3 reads CATNSREGSGNTIYF. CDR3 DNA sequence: TGTGCCACCAACTCGAGGGAGGGCTCTGGAAACACCATATATTTT.

CDR3 bases: TGTGCCACCAGCCCGACAGGGAAGGCAGATACGCAGTATTTT. It yields the protein CATSPTGKADTQYF. The chain uses TRBV24-1 and TRBJ2-3; TRBD1 matches at 7 bases. Trimming cost V 7 bases and J 4 bases; bases outside gene matches: 7. This CDR3 contains 14 residues. The germline V gene has CDR1 KGHDR and CDR2 SFDVKD.

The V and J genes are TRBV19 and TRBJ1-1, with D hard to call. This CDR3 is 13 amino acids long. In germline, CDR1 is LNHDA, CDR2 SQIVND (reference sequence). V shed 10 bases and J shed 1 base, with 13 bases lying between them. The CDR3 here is CATQKWTNTEAFF. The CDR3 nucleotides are TGTGCCACTCAGAAGTGGACGAACACTGAAGCTTTCTTT.

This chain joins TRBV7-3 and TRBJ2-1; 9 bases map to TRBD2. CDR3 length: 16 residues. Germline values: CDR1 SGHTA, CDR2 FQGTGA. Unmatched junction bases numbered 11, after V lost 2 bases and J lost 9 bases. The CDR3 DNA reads TGTGCCAGCAGCTTAGGCCGGGTAGCGGGAGAGGGTGAGCAGTTCTTC. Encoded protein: CASSLGRVAGEGEQFF.

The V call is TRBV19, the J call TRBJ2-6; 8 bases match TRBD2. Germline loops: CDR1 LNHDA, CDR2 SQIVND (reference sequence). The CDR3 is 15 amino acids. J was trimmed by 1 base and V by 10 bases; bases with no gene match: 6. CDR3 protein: CATREGGSGANVLTF. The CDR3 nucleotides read TGTGCCACCCGGGAGGGGGGGTCTGGGGCCAACGTCCTGACTTTC.

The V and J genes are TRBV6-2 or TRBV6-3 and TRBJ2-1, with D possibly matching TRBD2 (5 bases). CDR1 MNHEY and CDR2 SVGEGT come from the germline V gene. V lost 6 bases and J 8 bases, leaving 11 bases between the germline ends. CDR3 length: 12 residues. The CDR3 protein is CASSGLSHEQFF. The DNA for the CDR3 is TGTGCCAGCAGCGGACTTTCCCATGAGCAGTTCTTC.

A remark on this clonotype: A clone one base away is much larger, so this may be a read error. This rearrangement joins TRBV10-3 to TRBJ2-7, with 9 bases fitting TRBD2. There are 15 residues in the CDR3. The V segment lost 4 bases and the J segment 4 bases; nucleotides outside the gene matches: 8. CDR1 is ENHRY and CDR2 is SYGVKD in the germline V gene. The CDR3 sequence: CAISVDAGGSYEQYF. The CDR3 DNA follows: TGTGCCATCAGTGTTGATGCGGGAGGGTCTTACGAGCAGTACTTC.

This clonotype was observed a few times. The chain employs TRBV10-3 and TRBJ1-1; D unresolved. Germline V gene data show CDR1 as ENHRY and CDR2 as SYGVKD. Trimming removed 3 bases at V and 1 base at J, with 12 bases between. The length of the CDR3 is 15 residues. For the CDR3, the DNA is TGTGCCATCAGTGACTCGATCCTGGGGAACACTGAAGCTTTCTTT. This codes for CAISDSILGNTEAFF.

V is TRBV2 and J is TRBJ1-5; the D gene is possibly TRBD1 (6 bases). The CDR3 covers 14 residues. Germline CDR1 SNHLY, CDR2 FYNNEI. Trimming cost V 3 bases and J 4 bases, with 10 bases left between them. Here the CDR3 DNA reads TGTGCCAGCAGTGACAGGGGAATGAATCAGCCCCAGCATTTT. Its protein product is CASSDRGMNQPQHF. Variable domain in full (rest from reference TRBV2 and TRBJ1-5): EPEVTQTPSHQVTQMGQEVILRCVPISNHLYFYWYRQILGQKVEFLVSFYNNEISEKSEIFDDQFSVERPDGSNFTLKIRSTKLEDSAMYFCASSDRGMNQPQHFGDGTRLSIL.

The DNA of the CDR3 is TGTGCCAGCAGTACGTCCCTAGCGTCAGGGGTGGGCACTGAAGCTTTCTTT. Its translation is CASSTSLASGVGTEAFF. J is TRBJ1-1 and V is TRBV12-3 or TRBV12-4; weak D call: TRBD1 (6 bases). The CDR3 covers 17 residues. V was clipped by 5 bases and J by 4 bases, with 23 bases between them.

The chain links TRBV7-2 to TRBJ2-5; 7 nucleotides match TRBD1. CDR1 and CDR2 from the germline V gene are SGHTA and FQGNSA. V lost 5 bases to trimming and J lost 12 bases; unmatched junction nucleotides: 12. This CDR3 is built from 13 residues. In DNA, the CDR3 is TGTGCCAGCAGCCCCCGGACAGGAGAAATCGAGTACTTC. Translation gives CASSPRTGEIEYF.

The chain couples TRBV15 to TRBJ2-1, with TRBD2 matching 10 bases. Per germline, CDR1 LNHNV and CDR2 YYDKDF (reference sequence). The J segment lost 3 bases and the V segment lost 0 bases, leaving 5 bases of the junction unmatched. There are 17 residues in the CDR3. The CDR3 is CATSRDGRTSGYNEQFF. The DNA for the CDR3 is TGTGCCACCAGCAGAGATGGGCGGACTAGCGGCTACAATGAGCAGTTCTTC.

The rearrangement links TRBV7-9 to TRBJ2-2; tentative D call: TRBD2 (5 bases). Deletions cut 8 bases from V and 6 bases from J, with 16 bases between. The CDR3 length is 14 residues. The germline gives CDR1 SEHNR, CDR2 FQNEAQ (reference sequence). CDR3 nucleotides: TGTGCCAGCGAAAGCGCGGGTGGTGCCGGGGAGCTGTTTTTT. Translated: CASESAGGAGELFF.

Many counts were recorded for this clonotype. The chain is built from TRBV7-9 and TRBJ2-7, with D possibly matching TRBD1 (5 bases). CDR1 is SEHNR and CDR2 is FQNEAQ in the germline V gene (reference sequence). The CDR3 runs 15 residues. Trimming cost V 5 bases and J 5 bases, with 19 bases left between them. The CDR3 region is CASSGEQDLLNEQYF. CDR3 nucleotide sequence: TGTGCCAGCAGCGGGGAACAGGATTTGCTAAACGAGCAGTACTTC.

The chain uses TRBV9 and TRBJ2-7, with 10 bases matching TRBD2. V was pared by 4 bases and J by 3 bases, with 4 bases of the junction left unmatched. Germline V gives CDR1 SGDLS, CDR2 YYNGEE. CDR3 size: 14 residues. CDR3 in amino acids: CASSQREGLYEQYF. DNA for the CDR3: TGTGCCAGCAGCCAGCGGGAGGGCCTCTACGAGCAGTACTTC.

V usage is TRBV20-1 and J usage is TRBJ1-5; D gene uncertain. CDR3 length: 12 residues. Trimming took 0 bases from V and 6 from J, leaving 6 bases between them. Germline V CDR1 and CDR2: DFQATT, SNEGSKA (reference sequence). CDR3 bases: TGCAGTGCTAGAGATTCGCCTCAGCCCCAGCATTTT. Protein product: CSARDSPQPQHF.

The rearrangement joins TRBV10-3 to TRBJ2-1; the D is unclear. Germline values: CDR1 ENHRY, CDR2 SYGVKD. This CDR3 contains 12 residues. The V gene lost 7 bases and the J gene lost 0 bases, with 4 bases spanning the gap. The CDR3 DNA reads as TGTGCCATCAAGGGCTCCTACAATGAGCAGTTCTTC. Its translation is CAIKGSYNEQFF.

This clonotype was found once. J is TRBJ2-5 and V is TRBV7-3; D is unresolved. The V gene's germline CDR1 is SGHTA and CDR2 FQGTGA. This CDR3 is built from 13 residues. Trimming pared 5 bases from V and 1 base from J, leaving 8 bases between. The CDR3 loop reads CASSPGCQETQYF. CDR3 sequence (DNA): TGTGCCAGCAGCCCCGGGTGCCAAGAGACCCAGTACTTC.

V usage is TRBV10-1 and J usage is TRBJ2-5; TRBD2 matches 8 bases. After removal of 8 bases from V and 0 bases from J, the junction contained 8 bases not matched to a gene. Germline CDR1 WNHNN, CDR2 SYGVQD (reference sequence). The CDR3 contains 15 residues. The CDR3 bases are TGCGCCAGCTCGGGAGCGGGGGCCGACCAAGAGACCCAGTACTTC. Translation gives CASSGAGADQETQYF.

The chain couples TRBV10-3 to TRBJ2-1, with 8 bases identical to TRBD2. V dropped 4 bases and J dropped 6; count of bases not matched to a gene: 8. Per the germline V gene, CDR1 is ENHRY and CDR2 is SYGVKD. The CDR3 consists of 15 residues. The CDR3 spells CAISGSGGASNEQFF. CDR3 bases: TGTGCCATCAGTGGGTCCGGGGGGGCCAGCAATGAGCAGTTCTTC.

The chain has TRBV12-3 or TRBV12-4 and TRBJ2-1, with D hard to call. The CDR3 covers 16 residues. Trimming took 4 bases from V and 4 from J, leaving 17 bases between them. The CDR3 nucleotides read TGTGCCAGCAGTTCCGTTACAGCTACCCGATACAATGAGCAGTTCTTC. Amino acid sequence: CASSSVTATRYNEQFF.

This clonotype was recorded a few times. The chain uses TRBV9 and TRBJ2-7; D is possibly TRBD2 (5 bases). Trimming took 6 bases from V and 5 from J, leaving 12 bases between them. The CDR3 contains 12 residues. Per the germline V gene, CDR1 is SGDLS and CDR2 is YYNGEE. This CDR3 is CASTVRGNEQYV. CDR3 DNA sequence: TGTGCCAGCACCGTCCGGGGAAACGAGCAGTACGTC.

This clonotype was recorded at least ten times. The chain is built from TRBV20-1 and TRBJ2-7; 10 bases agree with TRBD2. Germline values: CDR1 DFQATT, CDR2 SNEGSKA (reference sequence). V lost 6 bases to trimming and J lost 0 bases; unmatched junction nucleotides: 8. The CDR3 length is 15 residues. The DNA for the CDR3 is TGCAGTGCCCCTGTTCCTAGCGGGAGCTCCTACGAGCAGTACTTC. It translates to CSAPVPSGSSYEQYF.